Sequencing of this TCR beta chain was carried out in a study of T cells in tumors after PD-1 blockade (dated by TCRdb to the late 2010s). About the study as a whole: Patients with prior checkpoint blockade, systemic immunosuppressant use, or recent radiotherapy or other anti-cancer therapy within 4 weeks were excluded. A subset of patients also received ongoing daily vismodegib 150 mg during anti-PD-1 treatment. Bulk TCR sequencing was performed on 9 to 11 peripheral blood samples from a handful of patients to compare blood and tumor clonotypes. Peripheral blood samples averaged about 110,000 TCR templates (range roughly 24,679-270,000) and 35,000 to 45,000 unique clonotypes. RECIST version 1.1 was used to evaluate clinical response. Patients received pembrolizumab 200 mg every 3 weeks or cemiplimab 350 mg every 2 weeks. Paired single-cell RNA and TCR sequencing was done in the study on site-matched tumors from patients with BCC or SCC, both before and after anti-PD-1 therapy.

With respect to this clone: The clone's antigen remains unknown. No much larger clone is present one base from it, and per-base qualities are unavailable.

Based on the germline V gene, the CDR1 and CDR2 sequences are SGHTA and FQGTGA. From cysteine to phenylalanine, the CDR3 is 17 amino acids long. Of all the DNA, just the CDR3 is kept, 51 bases in frame from base 1. V lost 3 bases and J lost 0 bases, and the count of bases not matched to a germline gene is 8. General study outcomes and caveats: Where the novel T cell clones came from was not identified, and possible sources could include lymphoid organs or rare unexpanded clones inside the tumor or in the tumor periphery. Roughly 41% of tumor TCR clonotypes were detected in blood, and some novel exhausted tumor clones were observed in pre-treatment blood, which was taken as suggesting peripheral recruitment.

The immunoSEQ platform was used for deep TCRbeta sequencing. The study's processing was this. For further analysis, only productive rearrangements were exported from the immunoSEQ Analyzer. T cell phenotypes were assigned to bulk TCRbeta clonotypes by matching the clonotypes to single-cell RNA+TCR-seq clones with the same TCRbeta sequence. Using bulk TCR sequencing data, clone enrichment in tumor was calculated by dividing a clone's tumor frequency by the same clone's PBMC frequency. GLIPH was used to sort TCRs into specificity groups, which are clusters of distinct TCRs that likely recognize common antigens through shared CDR3 motifs. TCRdb took this table from immuneACCESS and kept in-frame rearrangements with V and J called. Such tables lack part of the clones; where checked against another copy, unresolved V genes explain under half of the gap, and the rest is unexplained. That table supplies the V and J calls and clone size; D and trimming were determined from the DNA. This sample comprises tens of thousands of clones, roughly 80% of them detected only once. In total, the top ten clones hold about 9.3% of the sample.

For bulk TCRbeta sequencing, genomic DNA was extracted from tumor biopsies or peripheral blood, and input amounts ranged from about 550 ng to 6,004 ng. Histologically proven advanced or metastatic basal or squamous cell carcinoma was present in all patients, all of whom were poor candidates for surgical resection. The basal cell carcinoma cohort comprised fewer than 12 patients, of whom 8 had bulk tumor TCR sequencing. The sequence was collected from a human donor with advanced basal cell or squamous cell carcinoma (not recorded which). Here the sequenced sample was PBMCs, taken before anti-PD-1 therapy. The chain is made from TRBV7-3 and TRBJ2-1; 7 bases in the junction line up with TRBD2. The DNA sequence is as follows: TGTGCCAGCAGCTTCTCCGGGACTACCAGCTCCTACAATGAGCAGTTCTTC. It encodes CASSFSGTTSSYNEQFF.